This T cell receptor (beta chain) was found in a study of immune evolution from preneoplasia to lung adenocarcinoma. Overall study results and limits: Later-stage lesions seemingly showed higher T cell density and diversity than normal lung.

Sequenced by immunoSEQ multiplex PCR; TCRdb stores in-frame clones only, minus some. The sample lists roughly 5,300 clones, roughly 77% seen once, with 6% to 7.5% in the top ten. Details on this clone: No antigen is known for it.

The sequence was obtained from a person aged 55-80 years with lung adenocarcinoma. The sequencing input was FFPE lung adenocarcinoma in situ tissue.

In DNA, the CDR3 is TGCGCCAGCAGCCAAGATTACAGGACGGGTGAAGCTTTCTTT. Translated: CASSQDYRTGEAFF. The J gene is TRBJ1-1, the V gene TRBV4-3; a weak D match, TRBD1 (5 bases). The germline CDR1 and CDR2 sequences are LGHNA and YSLEER. Trimming shortened V by 0 bases and J by 7 bases, and 12 bases separated the two germline ends. This CDR3 has 14 residues.